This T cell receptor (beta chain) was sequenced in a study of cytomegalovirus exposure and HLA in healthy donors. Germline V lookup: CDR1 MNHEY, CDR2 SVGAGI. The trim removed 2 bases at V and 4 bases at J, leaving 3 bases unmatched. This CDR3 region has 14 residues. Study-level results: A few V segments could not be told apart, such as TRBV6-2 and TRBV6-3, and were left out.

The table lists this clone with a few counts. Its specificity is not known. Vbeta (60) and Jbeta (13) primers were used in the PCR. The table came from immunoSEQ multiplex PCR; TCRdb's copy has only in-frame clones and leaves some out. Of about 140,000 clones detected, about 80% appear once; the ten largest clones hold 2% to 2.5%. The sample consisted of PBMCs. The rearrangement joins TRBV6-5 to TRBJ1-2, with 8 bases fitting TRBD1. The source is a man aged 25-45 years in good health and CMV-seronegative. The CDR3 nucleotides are TGTGCCAGCAGTTACCTTGACAGGGGCTATGGCTACACCTTC. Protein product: CASSYLDRGYGYTF.